This TCR beta chain was obtained from a study of CD8 T cells in ankylosing spondylitis. A note on this clonotype: Its antigen remains unknown.

Trimming shortened V by 7 bases and J by 6 bases, and 16 bases separated the two germline ends. The germline CDR1 and CDR2 sequences are SGHNT and YENEEA. The CDR3 is 14 amino acids. Molecular-barcoded quantitative 5'-RACE produced these TCR beta libraries. TCRdb re-analysed the 5' RACE reads in MiXCR, keeping a single row per CDR3 protein. The table shows hundreds of thousands of distinct CDR3 sequences, with roughly 8.2% occurring only once. Regarding the study as a whole: Disease-linked clones bore a CD8+ phenotype and were relatively rare in peripheral blood.

The V and J genes are TRBV11-3 and TRBJ2-1; a possible D gene is TRBD2 (5 bases). The clonotype was recovered from a female donor with ankylosing spondylitis or in good health (not recorded which). Specimen: blood, either unsorted or a sorted T cell fraction (not recorded which). CDR3 nucleotides: TGTGCCAGCACCCACGGGCGGGCCAGCAATGAGCAGTTCTTC. It specifies CASTHGRASNEQFF.